The rows below give T cell receptor beta chains drawn from one sample of a study of control samples from healthy donors and cancer patients. Profiling relied on immunoSEQ multiplex PCR, and the TCRdb table lists in-frame clones only, not all of them. This table holds 100,000 to 150,000 clones, 85% to 95% found once. Sequenced material: blood. These receptors were collected from a man aged 18 to 29 in good health. The CDR3 runs from the conserved cysteine through the conserved F or W. D genes are given only for firm matches. Some rows have no size entry. The others give once, few or many, or a class for an expanded clone.

V gene	clone size	D gene	J gene	CDR3 protein	CDR3 DNA
TRBV7-2	-	-	TRBJ1-1	CASSLARDGLLAEAFF	TGTGCCAGCAGCTTAGCCCGGGACGGCTTACTCGCTGAAGCTTTCTTT
TRBV7-9	-	-	TRBJ2-5	CASSQLRDFQETQYF	TGTGCCAGCAGCCAATTAAGGGACTTCCAAGAGACCCAGTACTTC
TRBV10-3	-	-	TRBJ2-3	CAISGQESTDTQYF	TGTGCCATCAGTGGTCAGGAGAGCACAGATACGCAGTATTTT
TRBV6-1	-	-	TRBJ1-3	CASSEVGLHSGNTIYF	TGTGCCAGCAGTGAAGTGGGGCTTCACTCTGGAAACACCATATATTTT
TRBV7-2	-	-	TRBJ2-2	CASSLDSSTGELFF	TGTGCCAGCAGCTTAGACAGCAGCACCGGGGAGCTGTTTTTT
TRBV2	-	TRBD1	TRBJ1-2	CASSWDSHGYTF	TGTGCCAGCAGTTGGGACAGCCATGGCTACACCTTC
TRBV5-1	few	TRBD1	TRBJ2-1	CASRWDSTNEQFF	TGCGCCAGCAGATGGGACAGCACCAATGAGCAGTTCTTC
TRBV9	-	-	TRBJ2-2	CASSVHRKRNTGELFF	TGTGCCAGCAGCGTTCACCGGAAGCGGAACACCGGGGAGCTGTTTTTT
TRBV27	-	-	TRBJ2-5	CASRPRLPEKTQYF	TGTGCCAGCAGGCCACGCCTCCCGGAAAAGACCCAGTACTTC
TRBV11-2	-	TRBD2	TRBJ2-7	CASSTASGGSYEQYF	TGTGCCAGCAGCACGGCTAGCGGGGGTTCCTACGAGCAGTACTTC